These 8 T cell receptor beta chains were all obtained from the same sample, sequenced in a study of metastatic and nonmetastatic thyroid tumors. TCRdb re-processed the PCR reads through MiXCR. The table includes fewer than 3,500 clones, roughly 26% detected once. Each patient went into thyroid surgery without having received any treatment. The sequenced material came from tumor tissue. The receptors here all came from a female donor with papillary thyroid cancer or a benign thyroid nodule (not recorded which). Some clones in this sample may be carry-over from other donors' samples.

This CDR3 is CSASGQTYEQYF. The CDR3 DNA is TGCAGTGCTAGTGGGCAGACCTACGAGCAGTACTTC. The chain carries TRBV20-1 and TRBJ2-7, with D hard to call. V was trimmed by 3 bases and J by 2 bases, leaving 8 bases between them. Germline CDR1 is DFQATT and CDR2 is SNEGSKA (reference sequence). The CDR3 has 12 residues.

V and J are TRBV7-8 and TRBJ2-5; 8 bases agree with TRBD1. CDR3 length: 12 residues. The germline gives CDR1 SGHVS, CDR2 FQNEAQ. V shed 9 bases and J 3 bases; nucleotides not matched to a gene: 3. As DNA, the CDR3 is TGTGCCAGTTCGACAGGGGAAGAGACCCAGTACTTC. It is translated as CASSTGEETQYF.

This rearrangement joins TRBV6-5 to TRBJ1-2, with a possible D match to TRBD1 (5 bases). The CDR3 has 15 amino acids. V was pared by 4 bases and J by 4 bases, with 16 bases between. Germline CDR1 and CDR2: MNHEY and SVGAGI. CDR3 DNA: TGTGCCAGCAGTTCCGGGACCTACGAGAGCTATGGCTACACCTTC. Its translation is CASSSGTYESYGYTF.

The V and J genes are TRBV5-1 and TRBJ1-1; D not certain. The CDR3 has 13 amino acids. With 3 bases removed from V and 10 bases from J, the gap between germline ends came to 16 bases. Looked up from germline, CDR1 is SGHRS and CDR2 is YFSETQ. The CDR3 region is CASSSPGSGLAFF. In DNA, the CDR3 is TGCGCCAGCAGCTCCCCTGGGTCGGGTCTAGCTTTCTTT.

This clone has just one count. V gene TRBV7-2 combines with J gene TRBJ1-1, with D possibly matching TRBD1 (5 bases). CDR3 length: 15 amino acids. Trimming took 2 bases from V and 4 from J, leaving 14 bases between them. Germline-derived CDR1 and CDR2 are SGHTA and FQGNSA. The CDR3 loop reads CASSLQGVLVTEAFF. Here the CDR3 DNA reads TGTGCCAGCAGCTTACAGGGAGTCTTGGTCACTGAAGCTTTCTTT. Drawing the rest from reference TRBV7-2 and TRBJ1-1, the complete variable domain is GAGVSQSPSNKVTEKGKDVELRCDPISGHTALYWYRQSLGQGLEFLIYFQGNSAPDKSGLPSDRFSAERTGGSVSTLTIQRTQQEDSAVYLCASSLQGVLVTEAFFGQGTRLTVV.

This rearrangement joins TRBV10-2 to TRBJ1-2; TRBD1 matches at 7 bases. The germline gives CDR1 WSHSY, CDR2 SAAADI. CDR3 length: 16 amino acids. V lost 8 bases to trimming and J lost 1 base; unmatched junction nucleotides: 13. Here the CDR3 reads CASPRPGGKFNYGYTF. In DNA form, the CDR3 reads TGCGCCAGCCCGAGGCCAGGGGGTAAGTTTAACTATGGCTACACCTTC.

The chain joins TRBV5-1 to TRBJ2-2; D is uncertain. This CDR3 region has 14 residues. The V end was cut by 2 bases, the J end by 6 bases, with 11 bases between. The germline V gene encodes CDR1 SGHRS and CDR2 YFSETQ. In nucleotides, the CDR3 is TGCGCCAGCAGCTTAGGTTATGAATCCGGGGAGCTGTTTTTT. Its protein is CASSLGYESGELFF.

This clone turned up a few times. The chain recombines TRBV6-1 with TRBJ2-7, with D perhaps assigned TRBD1 or TRBD2 (5 bases each). The CDR3 extends over 16 amino acids. V lost 6 bases and J 1 base, leaving 19 bases between the germline ends. The germline gives CDR1 MNHNS, CDR2 SASEGT. The CDR3 nucleotides are TGTGCCAGCAGGGACGGGGCGGCGACCGGTTCCTACGAGCAGTACTTC. It is translated as CASRDGAATGSYEQYF.